This T cell receptor beta chain was recorded in a study of T cell changes during pregnancy in multiple sclerosis. Data came from immunoSEQ multiplex PCR; TCRdb stores just in-frame clones and leaves some out. The table shows 40,000 to 60,000 clones, with about nine tenths occurring only once. In its sample, this clone was seen a few times. Germline V gene sequence: CDR1 SGHAT, CDR2 FQNNGV. V lost 0 bases and J lost 8, with 13 bases in between. The CDR3 has 14 amino acids. This rearrangement joins TRBV11-2 to TRBJ1-1; D might be TRBD1 (6 bases). The sequences come from peripheral blood, collected in the first trimester of pregnancy. The TCR sequence derives from a female donor in good health, enrolled as a control in a pregnancy study. CDR3 sequence (DNA): TGTGCCAGCAGCTTAGAACAGGGCCTAACGGAAGCTTTCTTT. Its translation is CASSLEQGLTEAFF. Together with reference TRBV11-2 and TRBJ1-1, the CDR3 gives the full variable domain: EAGVAQSPRYKIIEKRQSVAFWCNPISGHATLYWYQQILGQGPKLLIQFQNNGVVDDSQLPKDRFSAERLKGVDSTLKIQPAKLEDSAVYLCASSLEQGLTEAFFGQGTRLTVV.